This TCR beta chain derives from a study of shared clonotypes between healthy human individuals. At deep level, the assay was performed. This table comes from immunoSEQ multiplex PCR, and its TCRdb copy is limited to in-frame clones, with some not included. This table has over a million clones, 78% appearing once. The CDR3 sequence is 17 residues long. CDR1 and CDR2 from the germline V gene are SGDLS and YYNGEE. The V end lost 4 bases, the J end lost 7 bases, and 24 bases lay between the germline ends. Study-wide points: Around 5.3% of naive CD4 clonotypes were shared across several donors.

On this clone: Its antigen is unidentified.

The material sequenced was memory CD4+ T cells from PBMCs. Subset reported: CD45RA-negative fraction. The receptor was derived from a man aged 18 to 29 in good health. Some clones in this sample may be carry-over from other donors' samples. The chain links TRBV9 to TRBJ2-1; perhaps D is TRBD1 or TRBD2 (6 bases each). CDR3: CASSPISQGSRGNEQFF. Written as DNA, the CDR3 is TGTGCCAGCAGCCCCATCAGTCAGGGGTCTCGGGGGAATGAGCAGTTCTTC.